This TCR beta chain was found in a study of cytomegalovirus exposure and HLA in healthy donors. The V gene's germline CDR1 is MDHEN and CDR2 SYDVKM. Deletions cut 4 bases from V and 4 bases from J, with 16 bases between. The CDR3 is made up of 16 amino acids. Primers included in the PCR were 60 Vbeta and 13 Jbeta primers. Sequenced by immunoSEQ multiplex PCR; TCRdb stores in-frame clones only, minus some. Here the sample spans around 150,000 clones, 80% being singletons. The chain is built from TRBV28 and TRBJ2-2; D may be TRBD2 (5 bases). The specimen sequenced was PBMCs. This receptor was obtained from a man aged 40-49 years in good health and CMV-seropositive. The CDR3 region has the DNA TGTGCCAGCAGTTCTAGACACGTTGCGGGCACCGGGGAGCTGTTTTTT. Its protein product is CASSSRHVAGTGELFF.